This entry is about one TCR beta chain. The sample originates from a study of CD8+ T cells in alopecia areata. Treatment reported: oral pan-JAK inhibitor, 5-10 mg twice daily. RNA was extracted and reverse transcribed into cDNA as the sequencing template. The protocol was immunoSEQ multiplex PCR, while the TCRdb copy is restricted to in-frame clones and leaves out a portion. In the table there are about 140,000 clones, 82% of which are singletons. CDR3 length: 12 residues. From germline, CDR1 is MNHEY and CDR2 SMNVEV (reference sequence). Trimming removed 6 bases at V and 10 bases at J, with 15 bases between.

This receptor was obtained from a human donor with alopecia areata. Specimen: CD8+ T cells sorted from blood, collected at week 4, from a patient treated with tofacitinib. The chain joins TRBV27 to TRBJ1-1; D may be TRBD1 (5 bases). The DNA for the CDR3 is TGTGCCAGCAGCCGAGGGGAGGGGCTAGCTTTCTTT. Translated, it gives CASSRGEGLAFF.